This T cell receptor beta chain originates from a study of T cells after yellow fever vaccination. Points from the study as a whole: It was a small share of clonotypes that appeared in both CD4 and CD8 compartments.

CDR3 length: 17 residues. The germline CDR1 and CDR2 sequences are LGHNA and YNFKEQ. Using its own MiXCR run on the 5' RACE reads, TCRdb lists one record per CDR3 protein. The sample yields 600,000 to 750,000 distinct CDR3 sequences, about 12% seen once. Concerning this clonotype: What it binds is unknown. Its ends do not fully match the called genes, so a read error is possible.

The source of this sequence is a man aged 30 to 45 who received the YFV17D yellow fever vaccine. This specimen was PBMCs, taken on the day of the yellow fever booster vaccination. This chain links TRBV4-2 with TRBJ2-7; 14 bases agree with TRBD2. The CDR3 protein is CTSSQAKTSGRAGEQYF. The CDR3 DNA is TGTACCAGCAGCCAAGCGAAGACTAGCGGGAGGGCCGGCGAGCAGTACTTC.